These T cell receptor beta chains were read from a single sample in a study of T cell responses to AZD1222 COVID-19 vaccine. Generated by immunoSEQ multiplex PCR, the TCRdb table keeps only in-frame clones and is missing some. The table lists roughly 110,000 clones, roughly 87% of them singletons, with around 7.6% in the top ten. The specimen was peripheral blood, collected 28 days after the second AZD1222 dose. The source is an adult who received the AZD1222 COVID-19 vaccine. CDR3s include the opening cysteine and the closing phenylalanine or tryptophan.

CDR3aa: CASSPRTRPDEQYF
j_gene: TRBJ2-7
v_gene: TRBV9

CDR3aa: CASSLVVGSYEQYF
j_gene: TRBJ2-7
v_gene: TRBV5-1

CDR3aa: CATRERSTNEKLFF
j_gene: TRBJ1-4
v_gene: TRBV19

CDR3aa: CASSDDRDTGELFF
j_gene: TRBJ2-2
v_gene: TRBV6-4

CDR3aa: CASSPGGRISYNEQFF
j_gene: TRBJ2-1
v_gene: TRBV14

CDR3aa: CGAVPYEQYF
j_gene: TRBJ2-7
v_gene: TRBV10-3

CDR3aa: CASSPGTGGMSGNTIYF
j_gene: TRBJ1-3
v_gene: TRBV28

CDR3aa: CASSPGGPSTDTQYF
j_gene: TRBJ2-3
v_gene: TRBV3-1/TRBV3-2

CDR3aa: CASSQEGRNHNSPLHF
j_gene: TRBJ1-6
v_gene: TRBV4-1

CDR3aa: CASSTLLRANNNEQFF
j_gene: TRBJ2-1
v_gene: TRBV19

CDR3aa: CASSTVLGPPWADTQYF
j_gene: TRBJ2-3
v_gene: TRBV21-1

CDR3aa: CASSRTGTGGYNEQFF
j_gene: TRBJ2-1
v_gene: TRBV7-3

CDR3aa: CASSFATGRDYEQYF
j_gene: TRBJ2-7
v_gene: TRBV11-1

CDR3aa: CASSLGPNNEQFF
j_gene: TRBJ2-1
v_gene: TRBV13

CDR3aa: CASSLSFSGNTIYF
j_gene: TRBJ1-3
v_gene: TRBV27

CDR3aa: CASSQGADSGANVLTF
j_gene: TRBJ2-6
v_gene: TRBV3-1/TRBV3-2

CDR3aa: CASSLDDRELFF
j_gene: TRBJ2-2
v_gene: TRBV7-9

CDR3aa: CASSLLGDGRVGANVLTF
j_gene: TRBJ2-6
v_gene: TRBV27

CDR3aa: CASSSGRGLTGELFF
j_gene: TRBJ2-2
v_gene: TRBV11-2

CDR3aa: CAWSVGYGYTF
j_gene: TRBJ1-2
v_gene: TRBV30

CDR3aa: CASSQDWGQVAYEQYF
j_gene: TRBJ2-7
v_gene: TRBV3-1/TRBV3-2

CDR3aa: CASSQGRGSNNEQFF
j_gene: TRBJ2-1
v_gene: TRBV3-1/TRBV3-2

CDR3aa: CASSPEVVDPGVLAKNIQYF
j_gene: TRBJ2-4
v_gene: TRBV23-1

CDR3aa: CASSQAGLAYNEQFF
j_gene: TRBJ2-1
v_gene: TRBV4-1

CDR3aa: CASSPLTSGGLADTQYF
j_gene: TRBJ2-3
v_gene: TRBV7-9

CDR3aa: CASSSGQANTEAFF
j_gene: TRBJ1-1
v_gene: TRBV27

CDR3aa: CASSQGRGEQYF
j_gene: TRBJ2-7
v_gene: TRBV3-1/TRBV3-2

CDR3aa: CASSQEKGRDTRWQETQYF
j_gene: TRBJ2-5
v_gene: TRBV3-1/TRBV3-2

CDR3aa: CASKGQGGFLSNQPQHF
j_gene: TRBJ1-5
v_gene: TRBV2

CDR3aa: CASRPEEGYNSPLHF
j_gene: TRBJ1-6
v_gene: TRBV2

CDR3aa: CATARGVAGDTDTQYF
j_gene: TRBJ2-3
v_gene: TRBV2

CDR3aa: CASSEVSGGTDTQYF
j_gene: TRBJ2-3
v_gene: TRBV6-1

CDR3aa: CASSLDGTSLRNEQFF
j_gene: TRBJ2-1
v_gene: TRBV7-2

CDR3aa: CASSYSMGDTEAFF
j_gene: TRBJ1-1
v_gene: TRBV6-5

CDR3aa: CASSPPGVVSNTEAFF
j_gene: TRBJ1-1
v_gene: TRBV7-6

CDR3aa: CASSRESGTNYGYTF
j_gene: TRBJ1-2
v_gene: TRBV7-9

CDR3aa: CASSRQGYEQYF
j_gene: TRBJ2-7
v_gene: TRBV7-8

CDR3aa: CASSIASVSYEQYF
j_gene: TRBJ2-7
v_gene: TRBV19

CDR3aa: CASSKTVFGYTF
j_gene: TRBJ1-2
v_gene: TRBV12-3/TRBV12-4

CDR3aa: CASSPGTGGYNEQFF
j_gene: TRBJ2-1
v_gene: TRBV6-4

CDR3aa: CATYDRDRGYEQYF
j_gene: TRBJ2-7
v_gene: TRBV6-5

CDR3aa: CASSLVARTYYGYTF
j_gene: TRBJ1-2
v_gene: TRBV7-9